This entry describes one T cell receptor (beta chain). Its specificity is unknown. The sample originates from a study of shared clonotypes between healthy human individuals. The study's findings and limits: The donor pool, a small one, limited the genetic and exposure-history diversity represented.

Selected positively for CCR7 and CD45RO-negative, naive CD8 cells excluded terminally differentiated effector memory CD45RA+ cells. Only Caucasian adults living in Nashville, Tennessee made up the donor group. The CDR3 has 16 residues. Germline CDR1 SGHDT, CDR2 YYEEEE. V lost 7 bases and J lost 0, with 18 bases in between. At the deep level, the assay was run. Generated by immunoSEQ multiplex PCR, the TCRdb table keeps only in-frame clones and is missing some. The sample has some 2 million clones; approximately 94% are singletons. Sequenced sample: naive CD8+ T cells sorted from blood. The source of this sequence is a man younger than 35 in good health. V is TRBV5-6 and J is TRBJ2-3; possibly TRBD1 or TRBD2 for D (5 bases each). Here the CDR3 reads CASGSSDGGSTDTQYF. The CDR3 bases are TGTGCCAGCGGCAGCTCGGATGGGGGAAGCACAGATACGCAGTATTTT.